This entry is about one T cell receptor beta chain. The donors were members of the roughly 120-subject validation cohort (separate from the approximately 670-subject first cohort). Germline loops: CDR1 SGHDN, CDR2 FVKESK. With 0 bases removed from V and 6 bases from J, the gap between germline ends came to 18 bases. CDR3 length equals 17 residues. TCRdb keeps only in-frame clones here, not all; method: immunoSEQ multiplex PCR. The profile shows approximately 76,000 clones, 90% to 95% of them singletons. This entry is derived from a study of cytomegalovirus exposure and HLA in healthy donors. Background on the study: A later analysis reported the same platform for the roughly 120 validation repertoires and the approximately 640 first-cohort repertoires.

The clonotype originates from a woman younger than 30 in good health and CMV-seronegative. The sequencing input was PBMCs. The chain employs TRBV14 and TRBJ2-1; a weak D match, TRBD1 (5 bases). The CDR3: CASSQDRRQWGFNEQFF. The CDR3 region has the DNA TGTGCCAGCAGCCAAGACCGTAGACAGTGGGGATTCAATGAGCAGTTCTTC.